The 9 T cell receptor beta chains listed next were all sequenced from one sample in a study of blood T cell repertoires in COVID-19. TCRdb's table, derived via immunoSEQ multiplex PCR, lists solely in-frame clones and lacks some. The sample contains more than 110,000 clones, 84% of which appear only once. The sample was peripheral blood. The source is a woman older than 75 in a cohort sampled during active or convalescent COVID-19.

The chain employs TRBV5-1 and TRBJ1-1; 7 bases agree with TRBD1. Germline values: CDR1 SGHRS, CDR2 YFSETQ. The V gene end was trimmed by 5 bases and the J gene end by 4 bases; junction bases not matched to a gene: 8. The CDR3 consists of 14 residues. The chain's CDR3 is CASRAEDRVTEAFF. Written as DNA, the CDR3 is TGCGCCAGCAGGGCAGAAGACAGGGTCACTGAAGCTTTCTTT. The variable domain in full, completed from reference TRBV5-1 and TRBJ1-1, reads KAGVTQTPRYLIKTRGQQVTLSCSPISGHRSVSWYQQTPGQGLQFLFEYFSETQRNKGNFPGRFSGRQFSNSRSEMNVSTLELGDSALYLCASRAEDRVTEAFFGQGTRLTVV.

This clone was seen ten or more times. This chain connects TRBV2 to TRBJ2-3, with D maybe TRBD1 (6 bases). The CDR3 sequence is 15 residues long. Germline lookup yields CDR1 SNHLY and CDR2 FYNNEI. Trimming pared 3 bases from V and 2 bases from J, leaving 12 bases between. DNA for the CDR3: TGTGCCAGCAGTGACGACAGGATATTCACAGATACGCAGTATTTT. Amino acid sequence: CASSDDRIFTDTQYF.

The gene calls are TRBV25-1 and TRBJ1-3; 10 bases map to TRBD1. Germline-derived CDR1 and CDR2 are MGHDK and SYGVNS. The V segment lost 3 bases and the J segment 2 bases; nucleotides outside the gene matches: 4. The CDR3 sequence is 16 residues long. CDR3 coding DNA: TGTGCCAGCAGTGATTTGGGGACAGGGGCTGGAAACACCATATATTTT. Amino acids: CASSDLGTGAGNTIYF. The full variable domain, with the rest looked up from reference TRBV25-1 and TRBJ1-3, is EADIYQTPRYLVIGTGKKITLECSQTMGHDKMYWYQQDPGMELHLIHYSYGVNSTEKGDLSSESTVSRIRTEHFPLTLESARPSHTSQYLCASSDLGTGAGNTIYFGEGSWLTVV.

The CDR3 DNA sequence: TGTGCCAGCAGTACCGGGACCGGGGAGCTGTTTTTT. This codes for CASSTGTGELFF. This chain connects TRBV2 to TRBJ2-2; no clear D. Germline V gene sequence: CDR1 SNHLY, CDR2 FYNNEI. Trimming stripped 5 bases from V and 5 bases from J, with 6 bases between. This CDR3 is 12 amino acids long.

V usage is TRBV4-1 and J usage is TRBJ1-1; the D gene is possibly TRBD1 (5 bases). Trimming cost V 3 bases and J 1 base, with 15 bases left between them. Germline CDR1 is MGHRA and CDR2 is YSYEKL. The CDR3 is made up of 16 amino acids. CDR3 nucleotides: TGCGCCAGCAGCCAGCAACGAGCCCAGGGGAACACTGAAGCTTTCTTT. It translates to CASSQQRAQGNTEAFF.

This clone was detected once. V usage is TRBV18 and J usage is TRBJ1-2; no clear D gene. Germline values: CDR1 KGHSH, CDR2 LQKENI. The CDR3 is 15 amino acids. V lost 1 base, J lost 7 bases, and 16 bases lay in between. The CDR3 DNA follows: TGTGCCAGCTCACCACTCCTGGGCGAGGGTGGTGGCTACACCTTC. It yields the protein CASSPLLGEGGGYTF.

The J gene is TRBJ1-2, the V gene TRBV7-8; 8 bases agree with TRBD1. V dropped 4 bases and J dropped 0; count of bases not matched to a gene: 13. CDR3 length: 18 amino acids. Germline CDR1 is SGHVS and CDR2 is FQNEAQ. The CDR3 DNA is TGTGCCAGCAGCTCACATTGGGGGGACAGGCCCACTAACTATGGCTACACCTTC. Its translation is CASSSHWGDRPTNYGYTF.

Concerning this clone: This sample includes further DNA sequences coding for the same CDR3. The chain uses TRBV5-1 and TRBJ2-3, with D unresolved. This CDR3 region has 12 residues. V dropped 0 bases and J dropped 4 bases, with 3 bases sitting between them. Germline values: CDR1 SGHRS, CDR2 YFSETQ. CDR3 bases: TGCGCCAGCAGCTTGGTAGCAGATACGCAGTATTTT. Translated: CASSLVADTQYF.

This chain uses TRBV28 with TRBJ1-1; D gene ambiguous. Germline V lookup: CDR1 MDHEN, CDR2 SYDVKM. Trimming shortened V by 4 bases and J by 5 bases, and 17 bases separated the two germline ends. The CDR3 totals 15 residues. The CDR3 here is CASSYLRARRTEAFF. DNA of the CDR3: TGTGCCAGCAGTTACCTCCGGGCCCGGAGGACTGAAGCTTTCTTT.